The clone carrying this TCR beta chain came up many times. Trimming left V 5 bases short and J 1 base short, with 20 bases between. There are 17 residues in the CDR3. One entry per CDR3 protein results from TCRdb running MiXCR on the 5' RACE reads. The repertoire includes approximately 680,000 distinct CDR3 sequences, under 8.5% of them detected once, and roughly 1.5% sits in the top ten. The entry originates in a study of identical twins. This same sample was also taken into another study, of yellow fever vaccine responses in identical twins.

The material sequenced was PBMCs. The rearrangement links TRBV12-3 or TRBV12-4 to TRBJ1-1; D is unresolved. This TCR was sampled from a woman younger than 35 in good health. The CDR3 sequence is CASSPPLSSTSNTEAFF. The DNA for the CDR3 is TGTGCCAGCAGTCCTCCGCTGAGTAGCACATCGAACACTGAAGCTTTCTTT.